The rows below give T cell receptor beta chains drawn from one sample of a study of post-analysis software for immune sequencing data. TCRdb re-analysed the PCR reads in MiXCR, keeping a single row per CDR3 protein. This sample has roughly 870,000 distinct CDR3 sequences; roughly 50% occur once, and the top ten carry approximately 4.5%. The source material was blood. These receptor sequences come from a girl between 5 and 17 years old with multiple sclerosis. The CDR3 runs from the conserved cysteine through the conserved F or W. Fields, in order: D gene, J gene, V gene, clone size, CDR3 protein, CDR3 DNA. D genes are given only for firm matches. Expanded clones get a size class; other rows say once, few or many, or leave the size out.

D: TRBD2; J: TRBJ2-1; V: TRBV20-1; size: once; CDR3: CSAPRAGALYNEQFF; DNA: TGCAGTGCTCCCCGGGCGGGAGCGCTCTACAATGAGCAGTTCTTC
D: -; J: TRBJ2-7; V: TRBV7-9; size: -; CDR3: CASSKAGGTYEQYF; DNA: TGTGCCAGCAGCAAGGCGGGCGGAACCTACGAGCAGTACTTC
D: -; J: TRBJ2-3; V: TRBV20-1; size: medium-sized; CDR3: CSASPYPPTTTRGGADTQYF; DNA: TGCAGTGCTAGTCCCTACCCCCCCACCACCACCAGAGGGGGGGCAGATACGCAGTATTTT
D: -; J: TRBJ2-3; V: TRBV20-1; size: -; CDR3: CSANPEASTDTQYF; DNA: TGCAGTGCTAACCCCGAAGCTAGCACAGATACGCAGTATTTT
D: TRBD2; J: TRBJ2-3; V: TRBV12-3/TRBV12-4; size: -; CDR3: CASSFGSGGLQYF; DNA: TGTGCCAGCAGTTTCGGCAGCGGGGGGCTGCAGTATTTT
D: -; J: TRBJ2-1; V: TRBV27; size: once; CDR3: CVSSKEGAGGNEQFF; DNA: TGTGTCAGCAGTAAGGAGGGGGCCGGGGGCAATGAGCAGTTCTTC
D: TRBD1; J: TRBJ2-7; V: TRBV12-3/TRBV12-4; size: -; CDR3: CASSLRQGSTREQYF; DNA: TGTGCCAGCAGCCTCCGACAGGGATCTACGAGGGAGCAGTACTTC
D: TRBD1; J: TRBJ2-5; V: TRBV29-1; size: -; CDR3: CSVEDRGADGETQYF; DNA: TGCAGCGTTGAGGACAGGGGGGCTGACGGGGAGACCCAGTACTTC
D: TRBD1; J: TRBJ2-3; V: TRBV29-1; size: -; CDR3: CSLGVRDRADTQYF; DNA: TGCAGCCTAGGGGTGCGGGACAGGGCAGATACGCAGTATTTT
D: -; J: TRBJ2-5; V: TRBV7-2; size: few; CDR3: CASSPKGPETQYF; DNA: TGTGCCAGCAGCCCTAAGGGCCCCGAGACCCAGTACTTC
D: TRBD2; J: TRBJ2-7; V: TRBV10-3; size: once; CDR3: CAISEGLAGAYEQYF; DNA: TGTGCCATCAGTGAAGGGCTAGCGGGAGCCTACGAGCAGTACTTC
D: -; J: TRBJ1-2; V: TRBV29-1; size: -; CDR3: CSDGQPILSYGYTF; DNA: TGCAGCGACGGACAGCCAATACTCTCATATGGCTACACCTTC
D: -; J: TRBJ2-7; V: TRBV5-1; size: -; CDR3: CASSLTSVGRTYEQYF; DNA: TGCGCCAGCAGCTTGACATCCGTTGGCAGAACCTACGAGCAGTACTTC
D: TRBD2; J: TRBJ2-5; V: TRBV20-1; size: -; CDR3: CSVSGGVTQTQYF; DNA: TGCAGTGTAAGCGGGGGAGTCACTCAGACCCAGTACTTC
D: -; J: TRBJ2-4; V: TRBV20-1; size: -; CDR3: CSATGLGWNIQYF; DNA: TGCAGTGCTACGGGACTGGGCTGGAACATTCAGTACTTC
D: -; J: TRBJ2-3; V: TRBV4-1; size: few; CDR3: CASSQAGRETTDTQYF; DNA: TGCGCCAGCAGCCAAGCGGGACGGGAAACGACAGATACGCAGTATTTT
D: -; J: TRBJ2-7; V: TRBV9; size: -; CDR3: CASSVQDTPGTYEQYF; DNA: TGTGCCAGCAGCGTCCAAGACACCCCTGGGACCTACGAGCAGTACTTC
D: -; J: TRBJ2-7; V: TRBV29-1; size: few; CDR3: CSVGRGMYEQYF; DNA: TGCAGCGTTGGACGGGGGATGTACGAGCAGTACTTC
D: -; J: TRBJ1-1; V: TRBV18; size: -; CDR3: CASSPIKGGEAFF; DNA: TGTGCCAGCTCACCCATTAAAGGCGGTGAAGCTTTCTTT
D: TRBD1; J: TRBJ2-3; V: TRBV6-6; size: -; CDR3: CASSTADRGTLTDTQYF; DNA: TGTGCCAGCAGCACCGCGGACAGGGGGACACTCACGGATACGCAGTATTTT
D: -; J: TRBJ2-1; V: TRBV10-3; size: -; CDR3: CAIHGGNNHNEQFF; DNA: TGTGCCATCCATGGCGGGAATAATCACAATGAGCAGTTCTTC
D: -; J: TRBJ2-6; V: TRBV10-2; size: -; CDR3: CASKGGGSGANVLTF; DNA: TGCGCCAGCAAGGGAGGAGGTTCTGGGGCCAACGTCCTGACTTTC
D: -; J: TRBJ2-5; V: TRBV20-1; size: few; CDR3: CSARDGGVGTQYF; DNA: TGCAGTGCTAGAGATGGAGGGGTGGGGACCCAGTACTTC
D: TRBD1; J: TRBJ2-5; V: TRBV6-1; size: -; CDR3: CASSVRTGRSSETQYF; DNA: TGTGCCAGCAGTGTTCGGACAGGGCGGTCTTCAGAGACCCAGTACTTC
D: -; J: TRBJ1-4; V: TRBV29-1; size: -; CDR3: CSVEIATNEKLFF; DNA: TGCAGCGTTGAAATTGCAACTAATGAAAAACTGTTTTTT
D: TRBD2; J: TRBJ2-3; V: TRBV12-3/TRBV12-4; size: -; CDR3: CASSYLAGDTQYF; DNA: TGTGCCAGCAGTTACCTAGCGGGAGATACGCAGTATTTT
D: TRBD1; J: TRBJ1-1; V: TRBV5-6; size: -; CDR3: CASSLESVLGGGTEAFF; DNA: TGTGCCAGCAGCTTGGAGTCTGTGTTAGGGGGCGGCACTGAAGCTTTCTTT